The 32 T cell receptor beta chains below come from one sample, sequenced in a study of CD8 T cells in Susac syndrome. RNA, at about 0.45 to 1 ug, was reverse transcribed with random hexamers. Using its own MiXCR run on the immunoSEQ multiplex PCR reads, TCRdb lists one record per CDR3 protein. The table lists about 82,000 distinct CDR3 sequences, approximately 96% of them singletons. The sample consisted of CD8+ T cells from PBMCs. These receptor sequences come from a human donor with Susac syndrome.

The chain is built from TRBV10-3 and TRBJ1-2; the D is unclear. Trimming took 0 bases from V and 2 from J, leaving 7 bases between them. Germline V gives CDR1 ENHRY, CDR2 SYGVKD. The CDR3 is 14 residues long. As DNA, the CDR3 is TGTGCCATCAGTGAGTCCCCTAAAAACTATGGCTACACCTTC. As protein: CAISESPKNYGYTF.

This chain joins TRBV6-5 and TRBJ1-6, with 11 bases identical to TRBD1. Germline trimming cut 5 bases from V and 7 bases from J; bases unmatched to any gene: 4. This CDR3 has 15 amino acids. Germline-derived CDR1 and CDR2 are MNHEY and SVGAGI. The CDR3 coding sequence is TGTGCCAGCAGTCGCGGGACAGGGGGAAATTCACCCCTCCACTTT. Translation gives CASSRGTGGNSPLHF.

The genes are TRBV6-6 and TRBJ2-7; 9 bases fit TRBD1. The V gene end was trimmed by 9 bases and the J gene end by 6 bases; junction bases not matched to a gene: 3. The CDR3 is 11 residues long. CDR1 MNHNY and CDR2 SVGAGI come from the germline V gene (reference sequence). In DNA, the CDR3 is TGTGCCAGTGACAGGGGGGGCGAGCAGTACTTC. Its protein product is CASDRGGEQYF.

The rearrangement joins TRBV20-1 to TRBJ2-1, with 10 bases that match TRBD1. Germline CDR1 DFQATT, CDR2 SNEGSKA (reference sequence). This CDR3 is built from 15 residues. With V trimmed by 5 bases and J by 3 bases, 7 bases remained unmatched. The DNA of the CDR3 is TGCAGTGCTGGACCCGGGACAGGGGTCTACAATGAGCAGTTCTTC. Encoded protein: CSAGPGTGVYNEQFF.

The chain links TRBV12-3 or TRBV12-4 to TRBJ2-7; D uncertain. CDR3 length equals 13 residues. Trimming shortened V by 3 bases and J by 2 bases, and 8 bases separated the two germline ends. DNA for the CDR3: TGTGCCAGCAGTTTTAAGGGCCCCTACGAGCAGTACTTC. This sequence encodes CASSFKGPYEQYF.

The CDR3 sequence is CASSPGNSREQYF. The CDR3 bases are TGTGCCAGCAGCCCCGGGAACTCGCGGGAGCAGTACTTC. This chain joins TRBV5-4 and TRBJ2-7, with D possibly matching TRBD2 (5 bases). V was clipped by 4 bases and J by 7 bases, with 15 bases between them. The CDR3 has 13 residues. CDR1 and CDR2 (germline): SGHNT, YYREEE (reference sequence).

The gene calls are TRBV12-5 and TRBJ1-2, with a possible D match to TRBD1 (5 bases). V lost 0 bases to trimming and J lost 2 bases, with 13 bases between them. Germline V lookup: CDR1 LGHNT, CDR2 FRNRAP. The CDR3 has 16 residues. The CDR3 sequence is CASGLVRGAQNYGYTF. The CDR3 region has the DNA TGTGCTAGTGGTTTGGTACGAGGGGCCCAAAACTATGGCTACACCTTC.

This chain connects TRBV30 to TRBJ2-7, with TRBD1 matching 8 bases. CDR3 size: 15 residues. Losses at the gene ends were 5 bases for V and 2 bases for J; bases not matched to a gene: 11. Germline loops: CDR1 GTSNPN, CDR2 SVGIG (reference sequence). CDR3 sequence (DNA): TGTGCCTGGGGCCCAGGACAGGGAATTACCTACGAGCAGTACTTC. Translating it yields CAWGPGQGITYEQYF.

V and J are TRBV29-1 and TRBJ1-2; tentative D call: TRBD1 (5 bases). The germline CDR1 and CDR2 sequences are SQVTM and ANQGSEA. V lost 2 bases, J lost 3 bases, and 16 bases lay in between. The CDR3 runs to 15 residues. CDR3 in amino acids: CSVESLWGDDYGYTF. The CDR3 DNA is TGCAGCGTTGAATCCCTTTGGGGGGATGACTATGGCTACACCTTC.

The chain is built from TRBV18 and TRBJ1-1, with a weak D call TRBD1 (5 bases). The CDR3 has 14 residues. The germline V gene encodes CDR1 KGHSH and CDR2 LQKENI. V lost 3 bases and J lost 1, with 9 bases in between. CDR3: CASSPTGPNTEAFF. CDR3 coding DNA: TGTGCCAGCTCACCGACGGGACCGAACACTGAAGCTTTCTTT.

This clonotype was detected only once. The CDR3 is CASSDSGGATDTQYF. The CDR3 DNA is TGTGCCAGCAGTGACAGCGGGGGGGCCACAGATACGCAGTATTTT. The chain links TRBV6-4 to TRBJ2-3, with 10 bases aligning to TRBD2. Germline values: CDR1 MRHNA, CDR2 SNTAGT. V lost 2 bases, J lost 2 bases, and 1 base stayed unmatched. The CDR3 totals 15 residues.

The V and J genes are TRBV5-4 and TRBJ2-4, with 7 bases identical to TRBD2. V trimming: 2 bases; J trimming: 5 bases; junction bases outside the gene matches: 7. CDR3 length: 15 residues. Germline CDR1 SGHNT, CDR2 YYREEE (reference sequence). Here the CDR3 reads CASSLAGRGENIQYF. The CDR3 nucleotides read TGTGCCAGCAGCTTAGCGGGGAGAGGAGAAAACATTCAGTACTTC.

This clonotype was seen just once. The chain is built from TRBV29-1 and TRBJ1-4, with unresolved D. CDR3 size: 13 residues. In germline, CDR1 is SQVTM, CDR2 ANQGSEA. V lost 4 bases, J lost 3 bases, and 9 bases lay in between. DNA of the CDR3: TGCAGCGTTGTAATTGGGGCTAATGAAAAACTGTTTTTT. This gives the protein CSVVIGANEKLFF.

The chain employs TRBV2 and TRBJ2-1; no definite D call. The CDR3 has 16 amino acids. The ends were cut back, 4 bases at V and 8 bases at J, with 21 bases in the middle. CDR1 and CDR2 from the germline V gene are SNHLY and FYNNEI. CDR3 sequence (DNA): TGTGCCAGCAGTGTCGGCGGTAGACCCTCCCGTGATGAGCAGTTCTTC. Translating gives CASSVGGRPSRDEQFF.

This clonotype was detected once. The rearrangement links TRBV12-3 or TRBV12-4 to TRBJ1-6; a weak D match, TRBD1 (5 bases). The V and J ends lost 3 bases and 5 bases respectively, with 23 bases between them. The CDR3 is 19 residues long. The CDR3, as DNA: TGTGCCAGCAGTTTCCGAGAACAGGTCGTAAAAGAGGATAATTCACCCCTCCACTTT. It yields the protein CASSFREQVVKEDNSPLHF.

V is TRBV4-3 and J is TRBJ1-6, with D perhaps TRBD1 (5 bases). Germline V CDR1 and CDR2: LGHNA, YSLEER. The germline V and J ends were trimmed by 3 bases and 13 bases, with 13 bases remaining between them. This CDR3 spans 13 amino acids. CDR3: CASSQGPRRPLHF. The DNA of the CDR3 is TGCGCCAGCAGCCAGGGGCCTCGGCGGCCCCTCCACTTT.

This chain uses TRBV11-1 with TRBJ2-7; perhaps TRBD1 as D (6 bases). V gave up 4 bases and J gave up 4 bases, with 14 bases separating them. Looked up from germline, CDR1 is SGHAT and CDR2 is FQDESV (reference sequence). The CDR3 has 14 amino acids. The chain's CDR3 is CASSSPPQGYEQYF. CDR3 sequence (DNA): TGTGCCAGCAGCTCCCCCCCACAGGGTTACGAGCAGTACTTC. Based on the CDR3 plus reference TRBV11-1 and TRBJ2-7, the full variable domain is EAEVAQSPRYKITEKSQAVAFWCDPISGHATLYWYRQILGQGPELLVQFQDESVVDDSQLPKDRFSAERLKGVDSTLKIQPAELGDSAMYLCASSSPPQGYEQYFGPGTRLTVT.

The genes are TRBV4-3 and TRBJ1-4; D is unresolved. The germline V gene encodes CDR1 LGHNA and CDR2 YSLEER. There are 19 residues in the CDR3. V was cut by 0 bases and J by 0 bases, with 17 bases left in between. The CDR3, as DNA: TGCGCCAGCAGCCAAGAGTTTGGCGGCGGCTACTCAACTAATGAAAAACTGTTTTTT. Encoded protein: CASSQEFGGGYSTNEKLFF.

The CDR3 nucleotides read TGCAGTGCGAACCGACGGGTTGGGAACACTGAAGCTTTCTTT. Translation: CSANRRVGNTEAFF. This chain joins TRBV20-1 and TRBJ1-1; D unresolved. The germline V gene has CDR1 DFQATT and CDR2 SNEGSKA (reference sequence). The CDR3 is 14 residues long. V lost 6 bases to trimming and J lost 1 base, with 15 bases between them.

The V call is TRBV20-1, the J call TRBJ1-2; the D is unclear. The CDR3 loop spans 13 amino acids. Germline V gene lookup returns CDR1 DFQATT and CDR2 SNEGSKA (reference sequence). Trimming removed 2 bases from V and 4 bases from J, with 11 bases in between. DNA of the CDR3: TGCAGTGCTAGACTCGAAGCGAGCTATGGCTACACCTTC. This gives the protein CSARLEASYGYTF.

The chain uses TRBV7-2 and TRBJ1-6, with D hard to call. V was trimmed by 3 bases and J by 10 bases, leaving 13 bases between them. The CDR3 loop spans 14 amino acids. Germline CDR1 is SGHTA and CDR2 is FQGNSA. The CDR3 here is CASSFGRPVSPLHF. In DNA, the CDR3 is TGTGCCAGCAGCTTCGGCAGGCCTGTGTCACCCCTCCACTTT.

CDR3 sequence (DNA): TGCGCCAGCAGCTTCTGGGGCACAGATACGCAGTATTTT. Protein: CASSFWGTDTQYF. V gene TRBV5-1 combines with J gene TRBJ2-3; D is unresolved. Deletions cut 2 bases from V and 1 base from J, with 5 bases between. CDR3 length equals 13 residues. Germline V lookup: CDR1 SGHRS, CDR2 YFSETQ. Full variable domain (missing parts from reference TRBV5-1 and TRBJ2-3): KAGVTQTPRYLIKTRGQQVTLSCSPISGHRSVSWYQQTPGQGLQFLFEYFSETQRNKGNFPGRFSGRQFSNSRSEMNVSTLELGDSALYLCASSFWGTDTQYFGPGTRLTVL.

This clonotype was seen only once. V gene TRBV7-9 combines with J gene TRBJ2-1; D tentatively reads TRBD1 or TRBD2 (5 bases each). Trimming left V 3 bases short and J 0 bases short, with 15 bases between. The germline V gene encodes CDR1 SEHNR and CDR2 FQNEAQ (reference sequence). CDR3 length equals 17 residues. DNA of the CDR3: TGTGCCAGCAGCTTCCCCCCGGGACGTAGCTCCTACAATGAGCAGTTCTTC. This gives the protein CASSFPPGRSSYNEQFF.

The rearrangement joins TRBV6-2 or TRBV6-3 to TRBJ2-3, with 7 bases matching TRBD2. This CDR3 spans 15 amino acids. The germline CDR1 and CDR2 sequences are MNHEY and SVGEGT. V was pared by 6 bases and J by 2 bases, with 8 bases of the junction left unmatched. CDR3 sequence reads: CASRLAGDPTDTQYF. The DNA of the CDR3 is TGTGCCAGCAGACTTGCGGGGGACCCCACAGATACGCAGTATTTT.

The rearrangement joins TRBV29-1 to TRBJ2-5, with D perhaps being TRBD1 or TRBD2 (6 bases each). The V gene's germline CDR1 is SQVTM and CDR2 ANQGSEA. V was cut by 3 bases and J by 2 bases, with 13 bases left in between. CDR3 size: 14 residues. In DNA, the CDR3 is TGCAGCGTTGACCTCGGGGGCGGTCAAGAGACCCAGTACTTC. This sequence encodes CSVDLGGGQETQYF.

The CDR3 here is CASRPGLYSYNEQFF. The CDR3 DNA reads as TGTGCCAGCAGGCCCGGACTCTACTCCTACAATGAGCAGTTCTTC. The rearrangement joins TRBV6-2 or TRBV6-3 to TRBJ2-1; D is possibly TRBD2 (5 bases). CDR1 and CDR2 (germline): MNHEY, SVGEGT. The V end lost 6 bases, the J end lost 0 bases, and 12 bases lay between the germline ends. The CDR3 consists of 15 residues.

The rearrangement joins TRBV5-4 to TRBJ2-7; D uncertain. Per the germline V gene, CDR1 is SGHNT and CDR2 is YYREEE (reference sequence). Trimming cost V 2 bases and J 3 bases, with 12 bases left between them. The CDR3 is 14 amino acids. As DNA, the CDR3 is TGTGCCAGCAGCTTTGACCCGGATCGCTACGAGCAGTACTTC. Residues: CASSFDPDRYEQYF.

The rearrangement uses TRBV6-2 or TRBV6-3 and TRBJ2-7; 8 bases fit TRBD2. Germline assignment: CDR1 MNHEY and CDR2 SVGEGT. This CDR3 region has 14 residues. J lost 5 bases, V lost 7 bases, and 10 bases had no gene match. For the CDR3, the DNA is TGTGCCAGCACCCATCGGGAGGGTATCCACGAGCAGTACTTC. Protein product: CASTHREGIHEQYF.

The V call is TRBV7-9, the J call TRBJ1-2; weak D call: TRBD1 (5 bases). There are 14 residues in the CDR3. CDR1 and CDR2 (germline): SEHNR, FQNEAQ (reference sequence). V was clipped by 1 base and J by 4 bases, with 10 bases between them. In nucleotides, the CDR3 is TGTGCCAGCAGCTTAGTGGGGGGTCGCTATGGCTACACCTTC. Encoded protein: CASSLVGGRYGYTF.

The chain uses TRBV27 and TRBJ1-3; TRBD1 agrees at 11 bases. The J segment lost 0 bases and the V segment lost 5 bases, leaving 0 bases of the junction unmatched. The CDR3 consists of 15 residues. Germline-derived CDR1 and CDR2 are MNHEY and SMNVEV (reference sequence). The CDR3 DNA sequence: TGTGCCAGCAGTGGGACAGGGGGCTCTGGAAACACCATATATTTT. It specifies CASSGTGGSGNTIYF.

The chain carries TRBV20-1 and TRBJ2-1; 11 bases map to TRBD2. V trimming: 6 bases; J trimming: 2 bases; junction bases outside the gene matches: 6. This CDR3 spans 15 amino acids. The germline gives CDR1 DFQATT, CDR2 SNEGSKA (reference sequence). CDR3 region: CSARISGGAYNEQFF. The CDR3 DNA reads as TGCAGTGCCCGAATTAGCGGGGGGGCCTACAATGAGCAGTTCTTC.

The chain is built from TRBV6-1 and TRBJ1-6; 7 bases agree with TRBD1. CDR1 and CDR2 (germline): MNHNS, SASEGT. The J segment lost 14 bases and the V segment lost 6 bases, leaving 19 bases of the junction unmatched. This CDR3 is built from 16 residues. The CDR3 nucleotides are TGTGCCAGCAGATCGGGGGGGGAGACAGGGAGAAGGGCCCTCCACTTT. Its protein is CASRSGGETGRRALHF.